A few counts support the clone carrying this TCR beta chain. Its cognate antigen is unknown. The study ran its PCR with 60 Vbeta and 13 Jbeta primers. Measured with immunoSEQ multiplex PCR; TCRdb has only the in-frame clones, and not every one. Among 64,000 or so clones, over 75% were seen once, and the ten largest hold around a tenth. These data belong to a study of cytomegalovirus exposure and HLA in healthy donors. Points from the study as a whole: The authors enumerated 150 to 200 TCR beta chains as linked to cytomegalovirus.

Germline V lookup: CDR1 MNHNS, CDR2 SASEGT. Trimming cost V 5 bases and J 4 bases, with 17 bases left between them. The CDR3 spans 15 residues. The sample comprised PBMCs. The receptor's source is a female donor in good health and CMV-seronegative. V gene TRBV6-1 combines with J gene TRBJ1-2, with a tentative D call TRBD1 (6 bases). The CDR3 sequence: CASSMGAFEIYGYTF. The CDR3 DNA follows: TGTGCCAGCAGTATGGGGGCATTCGAAATCTATGGCTACACCTTC.